Shown below are 15 T cell receptor beta chains from a single sample sequenced in a study of blood T cells in healthy people across ages. Through a sample-barcoded 5' primer and a J-beta primer mix, a second PCR was run for about 6 to 11 cycles. TCRdb re-called the 5' RACE reads with MiXCR, one entry per CDR3 protein. Among 650,000 to 800,000 distinct CDR3 sequences listed, roughly 44% were seen once. The material sequenced was blood. These TCRs come from a man in his sixties in good health.

The V and J genes are TRBV6-2 or TRBV6-3 and TRBJ2-1, with 7 bases that match TRBD1. Per germline, CDR1 MNHEY and CDR2 SVGEGT. Unmatched junction bases numbered 10, after V lost 2 bases and J lost 6 bases. The CDR3 loop spans 16 amino acids. CDR3 coding DNA: TGTGCCAGCAGTTACCCCCAAGGGGGCCTCTTCAATGAGCAGTTCTTC. Translation gives CASSYPQGGLFNEQFF.

This clonotype was detected only a few times. The rearrangement links TRBV20-1 to TRBJ2-7; possibly TRBD2 for D (6 bases). Trimming pared 6 bases from V and 12 bases from J, leaving 24 bases between. CDR1 DFQATT and CDR2 SNEGSKA come from the germline V gene (reference sequence). The CDR3 is 13 residues long. CDR3 residues: CSASDNLPGERYF. The CDR3 coding sequence is TGCAGTGCAAGTGACAACTTACCGGGGGAACGGTACTTC.

The chain is built from TRBV6-2 or TRBV6-3 and TRBJ2-7, with 8 bases fitting TRBD1. The junction had 11 bases not matched to a gene; V was cut back by 6 bases and J by 4 bases. Germline CDR1 is MNHEY and CDR2 is SVGEGT. The CDR3 runs 15 residues. CDR3 region: CASRDRGQEVYEQYF. Written as DNA, the CDR3 is TGTGCCAGCAGGGACCGGGGACAGGAAGTTTACGAGCAGTACTTC.

Only a few counts were recorded for this clonotype. The chain has TRBV6-5 and TRBJ2-7, with 8 bases matching TRBD1. The CDR3 runs to 15 residues. CDR1 and CDR2 from the germline V gene are MNHEY and SVGAGI. The junction had 5 bases not matched to a gene; V was cut back by 3 bases and J by 1 base. This CDR3 reads CASSYAGTGSYEQYF. CDR3 bases: TGTGCCAGCAGTTATGCCGGGACAGGATCCTACGAGCAGTACTTC.

This clonotype has only a few counts. The chain recombines TRBV21-1 with TRBJ1-6; the listed D gene, TRBD1, was not tested against the DNA. TRBV21-1 is tagged as a pseudogene. This CDR3 spans 13 amino acids. The CDR3 DNA follows: TGTGCCAGCGGCCAGGGGGGAAGCTCACCCCTCCACTTT. The encoded protein is CASGQGGSSPLHF.

This clonotype was counted a single time. The rearrangement links TRBV11-3 to TRBJ2-1; TRBD2 agrees at 7 bases. V lost 1 base, J lost 7 bases, and 16 bases stayed unmatched. Germline V lookup: CDR1 SGHNT, CDR2 YENEEA. The CDR3 loop spans 18 amino acids. CDR3 amino acids: CASSLGGGQRGSGNEQFF. The CDR3 DNA is TGTGCCAGCAGCTTAGGTGGTGGGCAGCGCGGGAGTGGGAATGAGCAGTTCTTC. The full variable domain, with the rest looked up from reference TRBV11-3 and TRBJ2-1, is EAGVVQSPRYKIIEKKQPVAFWCNPISGHNTLYWYLQNLGQGPELLIRYENEEAVDDSQLPKDRFSAERLKGVDSTLKIQPAELGDSAVYLCASSLGGGQRGSGNEQFFGPGTRLTVL.

This rearrangement joins TRBV4-2 to TRBJ2-3; 9 bases map to TRBD2. Germline CDR1 and CDR2: LGHNA and YNFKEQ. With V trimmed by 2 bases and J by 5 bases, 8 bases remained unmatched. The CDR3 totals 16 residues. The CDR3 loop is CASSQLLAGAGDTQYF. In nucleotides, the CDR3 is TGTGCCAGCAGCCAACTCTTAGCGGGAGCGGGAGATACGCAGTATTTT.

The chain recombines TRBV7-9 with TRBJ2-1, with D unclear. The DNA end is more similar to TRBJ2-7, so the J call may be wrong. Germline V lookup: CDR1 SEHNR, CDR2 FQNEAQ (reference sequence). The CDR3 runs 14 residues. CDR3 sequence: CASSVFDTSYEQYF. In DNA form, the CDR3 reads TGTGCCAGCAGCGTATTTGACACCTCCTACGAGCAGTACTTC.

The chain's CDR3 is CASSSRWTSGGSDTQYF. As DNA, the CDR3 is TGTGCCAGCAGCTCGCGATGGACTAGCGGGGGGTCAGATACGCAGTATTTT. The chain uses TRBV5-6 and TRBJ2-3; 14 bases match TRBD2. Germline values: CDR1 SGHDT, CDR2 YYEEEE. The CDR3 totals 17 residues. The V gene end was trimmed by 3 bases and the J gene end by 4 bases; junction bases not matched to a gene: 7.

This clonotype has ten or more counts. The chain employs TRBV20-1 and TRBJ2-7, with D possibly matching TRBD2 (5 bases). Trimming took 7 bases from V and 7 from J, leaving 23 bases between them. From germline, CDR1 is DFQATT and CDR2 SNEGSKA (reference sequence). The CDR3 consists of 14 residues. CDR3 nucleotide sequence: TGCAGTGTCACTAGTGAAGGAGGTCGGTCGGAGCAGTACTTC. This encodes CSVTSEGGRSEQYF.

As for this clonotype: This is likely a read error, given that the CDR3 carries no conserved phenylalanine or tryptophan at its end. This chain connects TRBV19 to TRBJ1-1; the D gene is possibly TRBD1 (5 bases). CDR1 is LNHDA and CDR2 is SQIVND in the germline V gene (reference sequence). The CDR3 consists of 13 residues. Trimming shortened V by 1 base and J by 4 bases, and 7 bases separated the two germline ends. The CDR3 loop reads CASSIGQGTEAFL. The CDR3 region has the DNA TGTGCCAGTAGTATAGGTCAGGGCACTGAAGCTTTCCTT.

This clonotype appeared once. The chain has TRBV11-1 and TRBJ2-5; 7 positions match TRBD2. Trimming took 1 base from V and 0 from J; bases not matched to a gene: 5. The CDR3 sequence is 16 residues long. CDR1 and CDR2 (germline): SGHAT, FQDESV (reference sequence). DNA of the CDR3: TGTGCCAGCAGCTTAGGGGAGGGCCTGTACCAAGAGACCCAGTACTTC. This gives the protein CASSLGEGLYQETQYF.

The V call is TRBV7-2, the J call TRBJ2-1; 8 nucleotides match TRBD1. The germline V gene encodes CDR1 SGHTA and CDR2 FQGNSA. V trimming: 4 bases; J trimming: 3 bases; junction bases outside the gene matches: 2. The CDR3 has 14 residues. CDR3 region: CASSSDRGYNEQFF. The CDR3 bases are TGTGCCAGCAGCTCAGACAGGGGCTACAATGAGCAGTTCTTC.

The genes are TRBV12-3 or TRBV12-4 and TRBJ2-3, with 10 bases fitting TRBD2. Unmatched junction bases numbered 10, after V lost 7 bases and J lost 6 bases. CDR3 length: 15 residues. In nucleotides, the CDR3 is TGTGCCAGCACCCCAAGGACTAGCGGTGCCGATACGCAGTATTTT. This sequence encodes CASTPRTSGADTQYF.

V is TRBV3-1 and J is TRBJ2-5; no clear D gene. Deletions cut 1 base from V and 5 bases from J, with 14 bases between. The CDR3 is 15 residues long. CDR1 and CDR2 (germline): LGHDT, YNNKEL (reference sequence). CDR3: CASSQVSARRETQYF. The CDR3 DNA reads TGTGCCAGCAGCCAAGTGTCTGCCCGCCGGGAGACCCAGTACTTC.